Following are 24 T cell receptor beta chains from one sample sequenced in a study of human T cells and chemical hapten exposure. Unfractionated whole blood was the source from which total RNA was extracted. TCRdb re-called the 5' RACE reads through MiXCR, storing one row per CDR3 protein. The repertoire holds approximately 140,000 distinct CDR3 sequences, with 4.1% as singletons. These receptors were collected from a female donor in good health.

This clonotype was recorded at least ten times. This rearrangement joins TRBV20-1 to TRBJ1-2, with D perhaps TRBD1 (6 bases). CDR1 DFQATT and CDR2 SNEGSKA come from the germline V gene (reference sequence). Trimming shortened V by 3 bases and J by 2 bases, and 13 bases separated the two germline ends. The CDR3 runs to 14 residues. For the CDR3, the DNA is TGCAGTGCTAGGGGGGCTAAAACAAACTATGGCTACACCTTC. It specifies CSARGAKTNYGYTF.

To note about this clonotype: A much larger clonotype is one base distant, so this may be a read error. The V and J genes are TRBV5-6 and TRBJ1-1; TRBD1 matches 7 bases. The germline CDR1 and CDR2 sequences are SGHDT and YYEEEE. This CDR3 has 17 amino acids. With V trimmed by 0 bases and J by 5 bases, 13 bases remained unmatched. The CDR3 protein is CASSLGPGTVLWTEAFF. In nucleotides, the CDR3 is TGTGCCAGCAGCTTGGGCCCCGGGACAGTACTTTGGACTGAAGCTTTCTTT.

There are many counts of this clonotype. The chain joins TRBV18 to TRBJ2-5; D may be TRBD1 (5 bases). Trimming left V 3 bases short and J 4 bases short, with 9 bases between. The length of the CDR3 is 13 residues. Germline loops: CDR1 KGHSH, CDR2 LQKENI. The CDR3 nucleotides are TGTGCCAGCTCACCCAGGGTTCTAGAGACCCAGTACTTC. As protein: CASSPRVLETQYF.

The rearrangement joins TRBV7-2 to TRBJ1-1; D not resolved. This CDR3 spans 14 amino acids. Germline CDR1 is SGHTA and CDR2 is FQGNSA. Trimming removed 1 base from V and 2 bases from J, with 8 bases in between. DNA for the CDR3: TGTGCCAGCAGCTTAGGATGGGGTAACACTGAAGCTTTCTTT. This sequence encodes CASSLGWGNTEAFF. The whole variable domain, remainder taken from reference TRBV7-2 and TRBJ1-1, is GAGVSQSPSNKVTEKGKDVELRCDPISGHTALYWYRQSLGQGLEFLIYFQGNSAPDKSGLPSDRFSAERTGGSVSTLTIQRTQQEDSAVYLCASSLGWGNTEAFFGQGTRLTVV.

This chain links TRBV10-3 with TRBJ2-3; TRBD1 aligns across 7 bases. Trimming took 4 bases from V and 0 from J; bases not matched to a gene: 10. The CDR3 is made up of 17 amino acids. Germline V gene data show CDR1 as ENHRY and CDR2 as SYGVKD. CDR3 DNA sequence: TGTGCCATCAGTGGCGCCGGTGACAGGGACAGCACAGATACGCAGTATTTT. Translated, it gives CAISGAGDRDSTDTQYF.

This clonotype was recorded many times. The genes are TRBV29-1 and TRBJ1-2; D ambiguous. This CDR3 is built from 14 residues. Germline CDR1 is SQVTM and CDR2 is ANQGSEA. Deletions cut 0 bases from V and 9 bases from J, with 17 bases between. CDR3 nucleotides: TGCAGCGTTGAAGATGTTTCGAACCCGGCCTGCTACACCTTC. Its translation is CSVEDVSNPACYTF.

This clonotype was found many times. V is TRBV18 and J is TRBJ2-7; D uncertain. V gave up 1 base and J gave up 5 bases, with 9 bases separating them. Germline V gene lookup returns CDR1 KGHSH and CDR2 LQKENI. There are 13 residues in the CDR3. The chain's CDR3 is CASSPRSADEQYF. CDR3 coding DNA: TGTGCCAGCTCACCACGGAGCGCCGACGAGCAGTACTTC.

In this sample, this clonotype turned up many times. The gene calls are TRBV11-2 and TRBJ1-3; possible D gene TRBD1, 6 bases. The CDR3 has 16 amino acids. Germline assignment: CDR1 SGHAT and CDR2 FQNNGV. V lost 6 bases to trimming and J lost 1 base, with 16 bases between them. The CDR3 DNA follows: TGTGCCAGCAGGAAAATACAGGGCCGGTCTGGAAACACCATATATTTT. It yields the protein CASRKIQGRSGNTIYF.

This clonotype was seen many times. The chain has TRBV12-3 or TRBV12-4 and TRBJ1-1; TRBD1 aligns across 9 bases. This CDR3 has 16 amino acids. V trimming: 4 bases; J trimming: 1 base; junction bases outside the gene matches: 7. The CDR3: CASSSGQGRKNTEAFF. CDR3 nucleotides: TGTGCCAGCAGTTCTGGACAGGGGCGAAAGAACACTGAAGCTTTCTTT.

There are many counts of this clonotype. This chain joins TRBV16 and TRBJ1-2, with TRBD1 as a possible D gene (5 bases). The V gene's germline CDR1 is KGHSY and CDR2 FQNENV. Trimming removed 0 bases at V and 5 bases at J, with 13 bases between. CDR3 length: 15 amino acids. Written as DNA, the CDR3 is TGTGCCAGCAGCCAATCGAGGGTCCCAGGGTATGGCTACACCTTC. Amino acid sequence: CASSQSRVPGYGYTF.

This clonotype occurred many times. This CDR3 is CASSPQGLAKNIQYF. Written as DNA, the CDR3 is TGCGCCAGCAGCCCACAGGGTCTAGCCAAAAACATTCAGTACTTC. This chain joins TRBV4-1 and TRBJ2-4, with a possible D match to TRBD1 (6 bases). The CDR3 length is 15 residues. Deletions cut 4 bases from V and 0 bases from J, with 10 bases between. Germline V gene lookup returns CDR1 MGHRA and CDR2 YSYEKL.

At least ten counts were recorded for this clonotype. This chain uses TRBV6-6 with TRBJ1-1, with 8 bases aligning to TRBD1. Looked up from germline, CDR1 is MNHNY and CDR2 is SVGAGI (reference sequence). CDR3 length equals 15 residues. Trimming cost V 2 bases and J 7 bases; bases outside gene matches: 9. CDR3 protein: CASSYTGQGRGEAFF. In nucleotides, the CDR3 is TGTGCCAGCAGTTACACCGGACAGGGAAGGGGTGAAGCTTTCTTT.

This clonotype has ten or more counts. This sequence joins TRBV7-2 and TRBJ1-2; weak D call: TRBD1 (5 bases). CDR1 is SGHTA, CDR2 FQGNSA, per germline. The CDR3 length is 15 residues. V was pared by 3 bases and J by 4 bases, with 15 bases between. This chain's CDR3 is CASSFHRDSTYGYTF. The CDR3 nucleotides read TGTGCCAGCAGCTTCCACCGGGACTCAACCTATGGCTACACCTTC. The full variable domain, with the rest looked up from reference TRBV7-2 and TRBJ1-2, is GAGVSQSPSNKVTEKGKDVELRCDPISGHTALYWYRQSLGQGLEFLIYFQGNSAPDKSGLPSDRFSAERTGGSVSTLTIQRTQQEDSAVYLCASSFHRDSTYGYTFGSGTRLTVV.

This clonotype was seen ten or more times. The V call is TRBV7-9, the J call TRBJ2-5, with TRBD2 matching 10 bases. The germline V gene has CDR1 SEHNR and CDR2 FQNEAQ (reference sequence). The length of the CDR3 is 15 residues. The ends lost 5 bases at V and 4 bases at J; junction bases unmatched: 7. The CDR3 spells CASSPSGGASETQYF. The CDR3 DNA is TGTGCCAGCAGCCCGAGCGGGGGGGCCTCAGAGACCCAGTACTTC.

This clonotype showed up many times. The V call is TRBV6-1, the J call TRBJ2-7; D possibly matches TRBD1 or TRBD2 (5 bases each). Germline CDR1 MNHNS, CDR2 SASEGT. This CDR3 region has 15 residues. V lost 10 bases, J lost 1 base, and 20 bases lay in between. The chain's CDR3 is CATTRDAAGSYEQYF. The CDR3 DNA reads TGTGCCACTACACGGGACGCCGCCGGGTCCTACGAGCAGTACTTC.

This clonotype was seen many times. This chain links TRBV19 with TRBJ2-3, with 8 bases lining up with TRBD1. The J segment lost 0 bases and the V segment lost 10 bases, leaving 9 bases of the junction unmatched. CDR3 length: 15 residues. Germline V gene data show CDR1 as LNHDA and CDR2 as SQIVND (reference sequence). For the CDR3, the DNA is TGTGCCACAAATACTCGGGACAGGAGCACAGATACGCAGTATTTT. This translates into CATNTRDRSTDTQYF. The full variable domain, rest sourced from reference TRBV19 and TRBJ2-3, is DGGITQSPKYLFRKEGQNVTLSCEQNLNHDAMYWYRQDPGQGLRLIYYSQIVNDFQKGDIAEGYSVSREKKESFPLTVTSAQKNPTAFYLCATNTRDRSTDTQYFGPGTRLTVL.

This clonotype was counted many times. Relative to the germline gene, one junction end is altered; a read error may explain this. V and J are TRBV28 and TRBJ2-3; perhaps TRBD1 as D (6 bases). CDR3 length equals 14 residues. Germline values: CDR1 MDHEN, CDR2 SYDVKM. As DNA, the CDR3 is TGTGCCAGCAGTCATGGACAGTGGGGAGATCCGCAGTATTTT. Its translation: CASSHGQWGDPQYF.

The chain carries TRBV19 and TRBJ2-3; 7 nucleotides agree with TRBD1. The V gene's germline CDR1 is LNHDA and CDR2 SQIVND (reference sequence). The trim removed 5 bases at V and 6 bases at J, leaving 11 bases unmatched. The length of the CDR3 is 15 residues. CDR3 amino acids: CASSEDRDDVDTQYF. The CDR3 nucleotides read TGTGCCAGTAGTGAAGACAGGGATGACGTGGATACGCAGTATTTT.

This clonotype occurred many times. The V and J genes are TRBV11-2 and TRBJ2-1, with 8 bases lining up with TRBD1. Germline V gene data show CDR1 as SGHAT and CDR2 as FQNNGV. The CDR3 runs 16 residues. V was pared by 7 bases and J by 2 bases, with 10 bases of the junction left unmatched. The CDR3 protein is CASIDPRTGPYNEQFF. DNA for the CDR3: TGTGCCAGCATCGACCCGAGGACAGGGCCCTACAATGAGCAGTTCTTC. The full variable domain, with the rest looked up from reference TRBV11-2 and TRBJ2-1, is EAGVAQSPRYKIIEKRQSVAFWCNPISGHATLYWYQQILGQGPKLLIQFQNNGVVDDSQLPKDRFSAERLKGVDSTLKIQPAKLEDSAVYLCASIDPRTGPYNEQFFGPGTRLTVL.

The sample holds many counts of this clonotype. The chain combines TRBV20-1 with TRBJ2-7; the D gene is possibly TRBD2 (6 bases). The germline V gene has CDR1 DFQATT and CDR2 SNEGSKA (reference sequence). The germline V and J ends were trimmed by 5 bases and 4 bases, with 9 bases remaining between them. The CDR3 contains 11 residues. The chain's CDR3 is CSALRGYEQYF. In nucleotides, the CDR3 is TGCAGTGCTCTCCGGGGGTACGAGCAGTACTTC.

This clonotype was observed many times. The chain couples TRBV30 to TRBJ2-2; unclear D gene. V dropped 0 bases and J dropped 5 bases, with 22 bases sitting between them. The length of the CDR3 is 18 residues. The germline CDR1 and CDR2 sequences are GTSNPN and SVGIG (reference sequence). CDR3 loop: CAWSVGWSIRVGTGELFF. As DNA, the CDR3 is TGTGCCTGGAGTGTCGGTTGGTCGATCCGAGTAGGGACCGGGGAGCTGTTTTTT.

This clonotype has ten or more counts. This chain links TRBV29-1 with TRBJ2-5; 7 bases are shared with TRBD1. The ends lost 6 bases at V and 10 bases at J; junction bases unmatched: 11. Germline assignment: CDR1 SQVTM and CDR2 ANQGSEA. The CDR3 length is 12 residues. CDR3 loop: CSVRTGPRIQYF. Written as DNA, the CDR3 is TGCAGCGTGCGGACAGGCCCGAGGATCCAGTACTTC.

This clonotype has ten or more counts. This chain's CDR3 is CSVEVSSGNTEAFF. For the CDR3, the DNA is TGCAGCGTTGAAGTCAGTTCGGGGAACACTGAAGCTTTCTTT. This chain links TRBV29-1 with TRBJ1-1; D unclear. CDR1 is SQVTM and CDR2 is ANQGSEA in the germline V gene. The V and J ends lost 1 base and 1 base respectively, with 10 bases between them. This CDR3 is built from 14 residues.

This clonotype was seen a single time. This may come from a read error, since a much larger clone is one base off. The chain links TRBV29-1 to TRBJ2-2; 11 bases match TRBD2. CDR1 is SQVTM and CDR2 is ANQGSEA in the germline V gene. The length of the CDR3 is 15 residues. V lost 7 bases to trimming and J lost 1 base; unmatched junction nucleotides: 5. This CDR3 reads CSAVGTSGNTGELFF. The CDR3 DNA reads as TGCAGCGCTGTGGGGACTAGCGGGAACACCGGGGAGCTGTTTTTT.